Given below is one TCR beta chain in context. Its antigen is not identified. Total RNA, at least 6 micrograms per sample, came from PBMCs. This record comes from a study of blood T cells in healthy people across ages. Findings and caveats of the study: Calculation of diversity from one million T cells yielded estimates considered to be underestimates. Unsorted PBMCs ruled out conclusive naive versus antigen-experienced comparison. Measured against age, TCR beta diversity per million T cells decreased in a roughly linear manner.

Alongside a J-beta primer mix, a sample-barcoded 5' primer served in a second PCR lasting roughly 6 to 12 cycles. Each CDR3 protein gets one entry after TCRdb re-called the 5' RACE reads with MiXCR. The repertoire holds over 1,500,000 distinct CDR3 sequences, with approximately 50% as singletons. The origin of this receptor is a woman aged 40 to 50 in good health. The sample consisted of blood.

CDR3 loop: CASRGDSVSYNEQFF. The CDR3 DNA follows: TGTGCCAGCAGGGGAGACAGTGTTTCCTACAATGAGCAGTTCTTC. The genes are TRBV7-2 and TRBJ2-1; D assignment may be TRBD1 or TRBD2 (5 bases each). The CDR3 extends over 15 amino acids. Looked up from germline, CDR1 is SGHTA and CDR2 is FQGNSA. Trimming cost V 6 bases and J 1 base, with 13 bases left between them.